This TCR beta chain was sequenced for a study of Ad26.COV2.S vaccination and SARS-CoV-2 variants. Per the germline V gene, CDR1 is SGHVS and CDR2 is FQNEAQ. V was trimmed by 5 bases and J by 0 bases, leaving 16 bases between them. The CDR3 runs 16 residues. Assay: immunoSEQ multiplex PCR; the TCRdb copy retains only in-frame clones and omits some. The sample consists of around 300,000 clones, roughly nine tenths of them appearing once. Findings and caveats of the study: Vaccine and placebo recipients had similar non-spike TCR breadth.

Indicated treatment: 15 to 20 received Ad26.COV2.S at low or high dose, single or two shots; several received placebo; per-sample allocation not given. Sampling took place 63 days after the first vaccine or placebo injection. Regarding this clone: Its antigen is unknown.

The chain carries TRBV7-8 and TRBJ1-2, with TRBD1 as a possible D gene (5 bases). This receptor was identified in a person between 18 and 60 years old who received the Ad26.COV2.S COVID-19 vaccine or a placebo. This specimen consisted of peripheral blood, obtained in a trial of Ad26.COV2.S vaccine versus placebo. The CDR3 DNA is TGTGCCAGCAGCATCCAGCAGGGATTTGCTAACTATGGCTACACCTTC. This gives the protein CASSIQQGFANYGYTF.